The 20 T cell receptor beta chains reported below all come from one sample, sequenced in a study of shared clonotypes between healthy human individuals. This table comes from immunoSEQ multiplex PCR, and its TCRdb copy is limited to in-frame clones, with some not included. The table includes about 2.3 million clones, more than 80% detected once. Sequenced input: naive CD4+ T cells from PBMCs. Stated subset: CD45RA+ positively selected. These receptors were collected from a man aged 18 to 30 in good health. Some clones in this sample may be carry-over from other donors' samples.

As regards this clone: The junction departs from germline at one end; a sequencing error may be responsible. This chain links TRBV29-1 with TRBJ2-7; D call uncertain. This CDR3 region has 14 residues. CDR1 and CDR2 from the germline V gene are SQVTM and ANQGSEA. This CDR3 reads CNVVRQASSYEQYF. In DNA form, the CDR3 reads TGCAACGTTGTCCGGCAGGCCAGCTCCTACGAGCAGTACTTC.

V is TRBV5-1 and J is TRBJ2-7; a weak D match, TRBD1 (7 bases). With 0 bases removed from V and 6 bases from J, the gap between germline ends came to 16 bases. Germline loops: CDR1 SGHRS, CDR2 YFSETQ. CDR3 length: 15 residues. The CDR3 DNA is TGCGCCAGCAGCTTGGACGCAGGGGGGTTGGGCGAGCAGTACTTC. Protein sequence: CASSLDAGGLGEQYF.

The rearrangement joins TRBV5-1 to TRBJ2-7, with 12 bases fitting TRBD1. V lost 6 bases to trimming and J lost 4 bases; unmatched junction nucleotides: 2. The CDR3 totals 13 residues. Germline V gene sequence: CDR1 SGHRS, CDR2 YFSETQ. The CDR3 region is CASMGQGAYEQYF. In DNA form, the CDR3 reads TGCGCCAGCATGGGACAGGGGGCTTACGAGCAGTACTTC.

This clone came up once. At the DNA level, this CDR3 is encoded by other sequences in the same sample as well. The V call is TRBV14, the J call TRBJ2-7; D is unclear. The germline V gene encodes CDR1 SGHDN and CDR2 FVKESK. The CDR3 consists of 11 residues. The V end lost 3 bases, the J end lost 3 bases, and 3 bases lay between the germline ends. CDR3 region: CASSQGYEQYF. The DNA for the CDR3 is TGTGCCAGCAGCCAGGGCTACGAGCAGTACTTC.

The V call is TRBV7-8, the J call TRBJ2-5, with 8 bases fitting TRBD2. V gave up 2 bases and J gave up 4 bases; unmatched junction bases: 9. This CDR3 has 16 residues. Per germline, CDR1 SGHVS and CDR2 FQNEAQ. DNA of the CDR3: TGTGCCAGCAGCTTAAGTCGGTCGAGCGGGAGAGAGACCCAGTACTTC. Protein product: CASSLSRSSGRETQYF.

The CDR3 DNA reads TGTGCCAGCAGCTTACGATTCCGGGACAGCCCTAATTTGGAATATGGCTACACCTTC. Encoded protein: CASSLRFRDSPNLEYGYTF. The V call is TRBV11-2, the J call TRBJ1-2; 7 nucleotides agree with TRBD1. Germline loops: CDR1 SGHAT, CDR2 FQNNGV. V shed 2 bases, J shed 5 bases, and the junction held 20 bases outside the gene matches. The CDR3 totals 19 residues.

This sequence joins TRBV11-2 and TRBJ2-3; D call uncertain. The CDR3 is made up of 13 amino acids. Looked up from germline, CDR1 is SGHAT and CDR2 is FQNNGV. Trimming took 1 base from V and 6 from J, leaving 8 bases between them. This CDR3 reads CASSLGPADTQYF. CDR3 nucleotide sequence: TGTGCCAGCAGCTTAGGCCCAGCGGATACGCAGTATTTT.

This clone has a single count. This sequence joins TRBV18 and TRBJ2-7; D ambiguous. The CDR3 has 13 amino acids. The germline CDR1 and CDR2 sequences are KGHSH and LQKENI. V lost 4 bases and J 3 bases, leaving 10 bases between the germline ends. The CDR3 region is CASSQSRDYEQYF. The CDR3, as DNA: TGTGCCAGCTCACAGAGTAGGGACTACGAGCAGTACTTC.

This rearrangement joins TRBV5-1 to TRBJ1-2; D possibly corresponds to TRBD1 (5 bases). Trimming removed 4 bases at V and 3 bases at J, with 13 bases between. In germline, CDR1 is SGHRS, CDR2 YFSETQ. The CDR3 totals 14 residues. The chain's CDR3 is CASSEGWADYGYTF. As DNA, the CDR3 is TGCGCCAGCAGCGAGGGGTGGGCTGACTATGGCTACACCTTC.

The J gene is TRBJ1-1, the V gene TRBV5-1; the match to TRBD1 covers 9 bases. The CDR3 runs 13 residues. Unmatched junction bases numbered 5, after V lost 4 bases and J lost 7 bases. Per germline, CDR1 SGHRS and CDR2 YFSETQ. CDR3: CASSLGQGIEAFF. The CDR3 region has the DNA TGCGCCAGCAGCCTCGGACAGGGGATTGAAGCTTTCTTT.

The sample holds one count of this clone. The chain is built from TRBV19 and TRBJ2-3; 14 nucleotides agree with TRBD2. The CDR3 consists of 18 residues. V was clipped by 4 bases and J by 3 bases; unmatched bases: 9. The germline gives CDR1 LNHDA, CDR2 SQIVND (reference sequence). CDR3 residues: CASSTHRLAGGPTDTQYF. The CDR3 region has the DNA TGTGCCAGTAGTACCCACCGACTAGCGGGAGGGCCAACAGATACGCAGTATTTT.

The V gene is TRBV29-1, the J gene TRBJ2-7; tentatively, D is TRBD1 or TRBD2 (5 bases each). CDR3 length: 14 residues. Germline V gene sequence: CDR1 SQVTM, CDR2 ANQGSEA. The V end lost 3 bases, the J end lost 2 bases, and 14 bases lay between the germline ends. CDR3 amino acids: CSVEWQGVPYEQYF. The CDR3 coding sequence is TGCAGCGTTGAGTGGCAGGGAGTACCCTACGAGCAGTACTTC.

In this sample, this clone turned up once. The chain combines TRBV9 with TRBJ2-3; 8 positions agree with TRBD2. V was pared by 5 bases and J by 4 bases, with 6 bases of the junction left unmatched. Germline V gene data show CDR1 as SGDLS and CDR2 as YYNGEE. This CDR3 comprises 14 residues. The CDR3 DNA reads TGTGCCAGCAGTCAGCGGGAGTATCCAGATACGCAGTATTTT. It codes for CASSQREYPDTQYF.

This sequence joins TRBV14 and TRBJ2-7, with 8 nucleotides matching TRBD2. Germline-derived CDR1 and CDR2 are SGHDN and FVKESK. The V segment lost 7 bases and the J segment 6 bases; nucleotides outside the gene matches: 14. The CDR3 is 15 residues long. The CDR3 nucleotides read TGTGCCAGCATCTCGGGGGGGAGGGCCGCAAGCGAGCAGTACTTC. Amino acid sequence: CASISGGRAASEQYF.

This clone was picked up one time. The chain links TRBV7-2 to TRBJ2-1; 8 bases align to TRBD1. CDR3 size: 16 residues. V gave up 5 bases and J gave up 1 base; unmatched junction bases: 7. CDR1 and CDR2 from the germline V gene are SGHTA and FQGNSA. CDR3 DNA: TGTGCCAGCAGCCTCAGACAGGGGAGGTCCTACAATGAGCAGTTCTTC. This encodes CASSLRQGRSYNEQFF.

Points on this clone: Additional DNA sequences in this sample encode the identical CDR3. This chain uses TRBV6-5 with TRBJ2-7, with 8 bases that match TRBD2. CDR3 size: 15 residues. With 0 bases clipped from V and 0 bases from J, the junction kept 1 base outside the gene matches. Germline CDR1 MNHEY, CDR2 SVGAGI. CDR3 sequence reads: CASSYSSGASYEQYF. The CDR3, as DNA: TGTGCCAGCAGTTACTCTAGCGGGGCCTCCTACGAGCAGTACTTC.

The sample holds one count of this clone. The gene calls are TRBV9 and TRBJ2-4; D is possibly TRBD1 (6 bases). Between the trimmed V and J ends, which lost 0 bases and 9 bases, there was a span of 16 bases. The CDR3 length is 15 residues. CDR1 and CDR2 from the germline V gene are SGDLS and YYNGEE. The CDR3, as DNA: TGTGCCAGCAGCGTAGAGGCCAGGGGAAGGGTCATTCAGTACTTC. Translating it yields CASSVEARGRVIQYF.

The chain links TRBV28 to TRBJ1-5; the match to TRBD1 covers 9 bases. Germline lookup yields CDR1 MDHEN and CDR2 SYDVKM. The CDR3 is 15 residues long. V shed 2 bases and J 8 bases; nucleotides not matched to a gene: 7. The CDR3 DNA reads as TGTGCCAGCAGTTTAGGGGGACAGGGAACCAAGCCCCAGCATTTT. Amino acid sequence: CASSLGGQGTKPQHF.

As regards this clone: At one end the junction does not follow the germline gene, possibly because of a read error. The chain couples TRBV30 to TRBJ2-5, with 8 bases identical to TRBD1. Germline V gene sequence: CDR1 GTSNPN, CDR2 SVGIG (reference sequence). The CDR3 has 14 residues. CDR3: CARRGQAVGGTQYF. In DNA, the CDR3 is TGTGCCCGGAGGGGACAGGCCGTGGGGGGGACCCAGTACTTC.

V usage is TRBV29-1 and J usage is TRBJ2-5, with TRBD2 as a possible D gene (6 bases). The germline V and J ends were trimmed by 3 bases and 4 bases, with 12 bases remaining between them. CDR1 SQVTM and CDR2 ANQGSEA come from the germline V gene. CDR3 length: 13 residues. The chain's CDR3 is CSVDKEGSETQYF. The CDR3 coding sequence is TGCAGCGTTGATAAGGAGGGGTCAGAGACCCAGTACTTC. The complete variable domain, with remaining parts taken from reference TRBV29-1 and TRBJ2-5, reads SAVISQKPSRDICQRGTSLTIQCQVDSQVTMMFWYRQQPGQSLTLIATANQGSEATYESGFVIDKFPISRPNLTFSTLTVSNMSPEDSSIYLCSVDKEGSETQYFGPGTRLLVL.